The rows below give T cell receptor beta chains drawn from one sample of a study of blood T cell repertoires in COVID-19. Clones were read by immunoSEQ multiplex PCR, and TCRdb kept only the in-frame ones, dropping some. The table includes about 130,000 clones, 60% to 80% detected once. The sample consisted of peripheral blood. These receptors all come from a man at least 80 years old with COVID-19, enrolled during active disease. Both conserved end residues are part of each CDR3. The D gene is left open where the match is weak. Only part of the rows carry a size: once, few, many, or a class if the clone is expanded.

CASSSDRPYGYTF | TGTGCCAGCAGTTCGGACAGGCCCTATGGCTACACCTTC | TRBJ1-2 | TRBV28 | 13 | few | TRBD1
CASRIGQYNEQFF | TGTGCCAGCAGAATTGGACAGTACAATGAGCAGTTCTTC | TRBJ2-1 | TRBV5-6 | 13 | . | .
CASSLGLSADTQYF | TGTGCCAGCAGCTTAGGTTTGTCAGCAGATACGCAGTATTTT | TRBJ2-3 | TRBV7-2 | 14 | . | .
CASSMSFGANVLTF | TGTGCCAGTAGTATGTCGTTCGGGGCCAACGTCCTGACTTTC | TRBJ2-6 | TRBV19 | 14 | . | .
CASSSGTSGATNTGELFF | TGTGCCAGCAGCTCTGGGACTAGCGGGGCAACGAACACCGGGGAGCTGTTTTTT | TRBJ2-2 | TRBV5-4 | 18 | . | TRBD2
CASSNVWTEPNTGELFF | TGTGCCAGCTCAAACGTTTGGACAGAACCGAACACCGGGGAGCTGTTTTTT | TRBJ2-2 | TRBV18 | 17 | . | .
CSVARDRNTEAFF | TGCAGCGTTGCCCGGGACAGGAACACTGAAGCTTTCTTT | TRBJ1-1 | TRBV29-1 | 13 | . | TRBD1
CSVEARQGSYEQYF | TGCAGCGTTGAAGCCCGACAGGGCTCCTACGAGCAGTACTTC | TRBJ2-7 | TRBV29-1 | 14 | . | TRBD1
CASSFPGEGREQYF | TGTGCCAGCAGTTTCCCAGGGGAAGGGCGCGAGCAGTACTTC | TRBJ2-7 | TRBV28 | 14 | . | .
CASSAGDQPQHF | TGCGCCAGCAGTGCAGGGGATCAGCCCCAGCATTTT | TRBJ1-5 | TRBV10-2 | 12 | . | .
CASSFQEVENTEAFF | TGTGCCAGCAGCTTCCAGGAGGTCGAGAACACTGAAGCTTTCTTT | TRBJ1-1 | TRBV7-9 | 15 | . | .
CASSLVSGNNQPQHF | TGTGCCAGCAGCTTAGTGTCGGGAAACAATCAGCCCCAGCATTTT | TRBJ1-5 | TRBV7-2 | 15 | . | .
CASSAPGQGYNEQFF | TGTGCCAGCAGCGCCCCGGGACAGGGGTACAATGAGCAGTTCTTC | TRBJ2-1 | TRBV7-9 | 15 | . | TRBD1
CASSFNRGNTGELFF | TGTGCCAGCAGTTTCAACAGGGGGAACACCGGGGAGCTGTTTTTT | TRBJ2-2 | TRBV28 | 15 | . | TRBD1
CASSPSGRAADTQYF | TGTGCCAGCAGCCCTAGCGGGAGGGCCGCAGATACGCAGTATTTT | TRBJ2-3 | TRBV7-9 | 15 | . | TRBD2
CASSTTGGDQPQHF | TGTGCCAGCAGCACCACAGGGGGTGATCAGCCCCAGCATTTT | TRBJ1-5 | TRBV7-8 | 14 | . | TRBD1
CATIKLRDRTEAFF | TGTGCCACCATAAAACTGAGGGATCGCACTGAAGCTTTCTTT | TRBJ1-1 | TRBV6-5 | 14 | . | .
CASSIYSSGRVYEQYF | TGTGCCAGTAGTATTTATTCTAGCGGGAGGGTCTACGAGCAGTACTTC | TRBJ2-7 | TRBV19 | 16 | . | TRBD2
CASSLPPHHYRGETQYF | TGTGCCAGCAGTCTCCCCCCACACCACTATAGAGGAGAGACCCAGTACTTC | TRBJ2-5 | TRBV28 | 17 | . | .
CASSQGQGPGNTIYF | TGCGCCAGCAGCCAAGGACAGGGCCCTGGAAACACCATATATTTT | TRBJ1-3 | TRBV4-3 | 15 | . | TRBD1
CSVNTGTSGAYNEQFF | TGCAGCGTCAACACTGGGACTAGCGGGGCTTACAATGAGCAGTTCTTC | TRBJ2-1 | TRBV29-1 | 16 | . | TRBD2
CASSQADSTDTQYF | TGTGCCAGCAGCCAAGCAGATAGCACAGATACGCAGTATTTT | TRBJ2-3 | TRBV4-2 | 14 | . | .
CASSSPQGLAGAETQYF | TGTGCCAGCAGTTCACCCCAGGGACTAGCGGGAGCAGAGACCCAGTACTTC | TRBJ2-5 | TRBV27 | 17 | once | TRBD2
CASRPGQGIGYYGYTF | TGTGCCAGCAGGCCGGGACAGGGGATAGGTTATTATGGCTACACCTTC | TRBJ1-2 | TRBV28 | 16 | few | TRBD1
CASSLGPQETQYF | TGTGCCAGCAGCCTGGGGCCCCAAGAGACCCAGTACTTC | TRBJ2-5 | TRBV13 | 13 | . | .
CATSRDFTASGSSYEQYF | TGTGCCACCAGCAGAGATTTTACGGCTAGCGGGAGCTCCTACGAGCAGTACTTC | TRBJ2-7 | TRBV15 | 18 | . | TRBD2
CASSLTGAYLGYGYTF | TGTGCCAGCAGCTTGACAGGGGCTTATTTAGGTTATGGCTACACCTTC | TRBJ1-2 | TRBV5-8 | 16 | once | TRBD1
CASDRTGAISYEQYF | TGTGCCAGCGATAGGACAGGGGCGATATCCTACGAGCAGTACTTC | TRBJ2-7 | TRBV6-5 | 15 | few | TRBD1
CASSLGQVGNTIYF | TGTGCCAGCAGCTTGGGACAAGTTGGAAACACCATATATTTT | TRBJ1-3 | TRBV7-2 | 14 | . | .
CASSLSRDRGGGYTF | TGTGCCAGTAGTCTCTCCCGGGACAGGGGAGGTGGCTACACCTTC | TRBJ1-2 | TRBV19 | 15 | . | TRBD1
CASSHPVPEREATDTQYF | TGTGCCAGCAGCCACCCCGTACCAGAGCGGGAGGCTACAGATACGCAGTATTTT | TRBJ2-3 | TRBV5-6 | 18 | . | TRBD2
CASSTDPGGIKQFF | TGTGCCAGTAGTACCGACCCGGGGGGGATTAAACAGTTCTTC | TRBJ2-1 | TRBV19 | 14 | . | TRBD2
CASSPGTGGELFF | TGTGCCAGCAGCCCAGGGACAGGTGGGGAGCTGTTTTTT | TRBJ2-2 | TRBV11-3 | 13 | . | TRBD1
CASSSNRGSQETQYF | TGTGCCAGCAGCTCCAACAGGGGCAGCCAAGAGACCCAGTACTTC | TRBJ2-5 | TRBV7-6 | 15 | . | TRBD1
CASSTGGANYGYTF | TGTGCCAGCAGCACCGGTGGAGCTAACTATGGCTACACCTTC | TRBJ1-2 | TRBV5-5 | 14 | . | .
CASRFRDRGSGTQYF | TGTGCCAGTAGATTTCGAGACAGGGGAAGTGGTACGCAGTATTTT | TRBJ2-3 | TRBV19 | 15 | once | TRBD1
CASSPRGQGLNGELFF | TGTGCCAGCAGCCCCCGAGGACAGGGTTTGAACGGGGAGCTGTTTTTT | TRBJ2-2 | TRBV7-9 | 16 | . | TRBD1